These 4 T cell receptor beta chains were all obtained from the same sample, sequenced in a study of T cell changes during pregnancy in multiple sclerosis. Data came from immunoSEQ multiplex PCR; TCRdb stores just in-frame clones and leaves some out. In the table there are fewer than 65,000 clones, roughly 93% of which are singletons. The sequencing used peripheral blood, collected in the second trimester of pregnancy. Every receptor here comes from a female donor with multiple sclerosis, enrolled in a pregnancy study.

CDR3 nucleotide sequence: TGTGCCATCAGTGAGTCGACAGGGATTTGGTCCTACGAGCAGTACTTC. Translating it yields CAISESTGIWSYEQYF. The V call is TRBV10-3, the J call TRBJ2-7, with 7 bases identical to TRBD1. The CDR3 covers 16 residues. CDR1 ENHRY and CDR2 SYGVKD come from the germline V gene. Trimming removed 0 bases from V and 1 base from J; junction bases left unmatched: 6.

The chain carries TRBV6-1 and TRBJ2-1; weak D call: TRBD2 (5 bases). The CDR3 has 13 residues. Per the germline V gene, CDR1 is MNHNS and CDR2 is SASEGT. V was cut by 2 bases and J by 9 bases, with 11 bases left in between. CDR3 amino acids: CASSEKPEGEQFF. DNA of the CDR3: TGTGCCAGCAGTGAAAAACCTGAGGGTGAGCAGTTCTTC.

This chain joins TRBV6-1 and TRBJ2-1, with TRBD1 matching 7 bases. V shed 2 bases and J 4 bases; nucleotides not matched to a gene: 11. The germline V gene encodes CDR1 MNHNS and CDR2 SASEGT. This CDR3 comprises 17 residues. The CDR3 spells CASSELRGQITYNEQFF. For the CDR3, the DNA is TGTGCCAGCAGTGAACTGAGGGGGCAAATAACATACAATGAGCAGTTCTTC.

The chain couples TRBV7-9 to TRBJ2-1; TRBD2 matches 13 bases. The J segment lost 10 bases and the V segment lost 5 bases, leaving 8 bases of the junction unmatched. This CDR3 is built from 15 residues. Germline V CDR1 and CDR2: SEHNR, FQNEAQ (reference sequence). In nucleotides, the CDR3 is TGTGCCAGCAGCCCACCGGGACTAGCGGGAACAGAGCAGTTCTTC. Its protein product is CASSPPGLAGTEQFF.